Listed here are 27 T cell receptor beta chains from one sample, sequenced in a study of CXCR3-negative and CXCR3-positive naive CD8 T cells. Carrying UMI labels, the TRB cDNA libraries were prepared through 5' RACE. TCRdb reprocessed the 5' RACE reads and stores each CDR3 protein as one record, lacking DNA. Here the sample table reports 8,500 to 10,000 distinct CDR3 sequences. Material for sequencing was naive CXCR3- CD8+ T cells from blood. Subset specified: CD45RO-CCR7+CD27+CD95- naive CD8+ T cells lacking CXCR3 (TNR3-). The source is a human donor in good health. Some clones in this sample may be carry-over from other donors' samples.

CDR3: CASSLLTYEQYF. V is TRBV28 and J is TRBJ2-7. Germline CDR1 is MDHEN and CDR2 is SYDVKM. The CDR3 has 12 amino acids.

This clonotype is labeled medium-sized (0.01 to 0.1%) based on frequency. V usage is TRBV29-1 and J usage is TRBJ1-6; TCRdb names TRBD1, which stays unverified in the absence of DNA. CDR3 length equals 14 residues. Germline V CDR1 and CDR2: SQVTM, ANQGSEA. The CDR3 loop is CSVLTGQGGSPLHF.

The CDR3 is CSTWDGPYEQYF. The chain combines TRBV29-1 with TRBJ2-7; checking the TCRdb D call of TRBD1 is not possible without DNA. Germline-derived CDR1 and CDR2 are SQVTM and ANQGSEA. The CDR3 is 12 residues long.

V usage is TRBV20-1 and J usage is TRBJ2-1. The CDR3 consists of 14 residues. The germline V gene encodes CDR1 DFQATT and CDR2 SNEGSKA (reference sequence). CDR3 region: CSAPTISSYNEQFF.

This clonotype is medium-sized by frequency. The V gene is TRBV3-1, the J gene TRBJ2-1. CDR3 length: 11 amino acids. Germline CDR1 is LGHDT and CDR2 is YNNKEL (reference sequence). CDR3: CATEDYNEQFF.

The chain's CDR3 is CASSELGGVGNEQFF. V gene TRBV6-1 combines with J gene TRBJ2-1; TCRdb's D call, TRBD1, is unchecked because there is no DNA. CDR1 is MNHNS and CDR2 is SASEGT in the germline V gene. The CDR3 has 15 amino acids.

The chain joins TRBV9 to TRBJ2-3; with no DNA, the TCRdb D assignment of TRBD1 cannot be verified. The germline CDR1 and CDR2 sequences are SGDLS and YYNGEE. The CDR3 runs to 17 residues. The CDR3 sequence is CASSVDDNAPRLDTQYF.

The chain carries TRBV7-9 and TRBJ2-3; the D call of TRBD1 rests on TCRdb alone, since no DNA is present to check it. This CDR3 is 15 amino acids long. Germline-derived CDR1 and CDR2 are SEHNR and FQNEAQ (reference sequence). The CDR3 loop is CASSRQRDSTDTQYF. Drawing the rest from reference TRBV7-9 and TRBJ2-3, the complete variable domain is DTGVSQNPRHKITKRGQNVTFRCDPISEHNRLYWYRQTLGQGPEFLTYFQNEAQLEKSRLLSDRFSAERPKGSFSTLEIQRTEQGDSAMYLCASSRQRDSTDTQYFGPGTRLTVL.

This chain links TRBV10-3 with TRBJ2-1; the D call of TRBD1 rests on TCRdb alone, since no DNA is present to check it. Germline CDR1 ENHRY, CDR2 SYGVKD. CDR3 size: 13 residues. CDR3 sequence reads: CAISPSGDNEQFF.

The V call is TRBV4-2, the J call TRBJ2-7; TCRdb proposes TRBD1, but this gene call is untestable without DNA. The CDR3 contains 15 residues. In germline, CDR1 is LGHNA, CDR2 YNFKEQ. The CDR3: CASSHPGGREDEQYF.

The J gene is TRBJ2-3, the V gene TRBV13; the TRBD2 assignment by TCRdb is unverifiable without DNA. The CDR3 has 17 amino acids. Looked up from germline, CDR1 is PRHDT and CDR2 is FYEKMQ (reference sequence). The CDR3 sequence is CASSSRYDWRGTDTQYF.

J is TRBJ1-5 and V is TRBV28; the D gene TCRdb calls, TRBD1, cannot be checked with no DNA. Germline loops: CDR1 MDHEN, CDR2 SYDVKM. This CDR3 contains 13 residues. CDR3 amino acids: CASSWTSNQPQHF.

Considering frequency, this clonotype is medium-sized. This chain uses TRBV23-1 with TRBJ2-7; without DNA, the TCRdb call of TRBD1 cannot be checked. TRBV23-1 is an ORF, with its function uncertain. The CDR3 sequence is 11 residues long. The CDR3 sequence: CASSHPDEQYF.

The chain uses TRBV19 and TRBJ2-5; the D call from TCRdb, TRBD2, cannot be confirmed without DNA. The CDR3 contains 17 residues. Germline V gene lookup returns CDR1 LNHDA and CDR2 SQIVND (reference sequence). The CDR3 loop is CASSLPSGPPSGETQYF.

Its frequency marks this clonotype as medium-sized. This sequence joins TRBV7-8 and TRBJ2-1; TCRdb gives TRBD2 as the D gene, but with no DNA this cannot be confirmed. This CDR3 is 15 amino acids long. Per germline, CDR1 SGHVS and CDR2 FQNEAQ. CDR3 loop: CASSFLADSYNEQFF.

The chain combines TRBV20-1 with TRBJ2-1; TCRdb names TRBD1, which stays unverified in the absence of DNA. CDR1 is DFQATT and CDR2 is SNEGSKA in the germline V gene (reference sequence). This CDR3 has 16 residues. The CDR3 here is CSASLGAAGANNEQFF.

This clonotype is deemed medium-sized by its frequency. The chain carries TRBV29-1 and TRBJ2-5; TCRdb outputs TRBD2, but without DNA this stays unchecked. CDR1 is SQVTM, CDR2 ANQGSEA, per germline. This CDR3 is 14 amino acids long. The CDR3 reads CSLGDSGPQETQYF.

CDR3: CASSPGTSGYQETQYF. V usage is TRBV11-2 and J usage is TRBJ2-5; TCRdb's D call, TRBD2, is unchecked because there is no DNA. The germline CDR1 and CDR2 sequences are SGHAT and FQNNGV. The CDR3 runs to 16 residues. The whole variable domain, remainder taken from reference TRBV11-2 and TRBJ2-5, is EAGVAQSPRYKIIEKRQSVAFWCNPISGHATLYWYQQILGQGPKLLIQFQNNGVVDDSQLPKDRFSAERLKGVDSTLKIQPAKLEDSAVYLCASSPGTSGYQETQYFGPGTRLLVL.

According to its frequency, this clonotype is medium-sized. The rearrangement uses TRBV21-1 and TRBJ2-2; absent DNA, TCRdb's TRBD1 call cannot be checked. TRBV21-1 is termed a pseudogene. CDR3 length: 18 amino acids. The CDR3 sequence: CASSLFTREQGDTGELFF.

Frequency places this clonotype as medium-sized. The chain recombines TRBV7-8 with TRBJ2-1; TCRdb picks TRBD2, but there is no DNA to check that call. The CDR3 sequence is 13 residues long. Germline CDR1 is SGHVS and CDR2 is FQNEAQ. CDR3 region: CASAGGLDNEQFF. Full variable domain (missing parts from reference TRBV7-8 and TRBJ2-1): GAGVSQSPRYKVAKRGQDVALRCDPISGHVSLFWYQQALGQGPEFLTYFQNEAQLDKSGLPSDRFFAERPEGSVSTLKIQRTQQEDSAVYLCASAGGLDNEQFFGPGTRLTVL.

This chain uses TRBV11-3 with TRBJ2-1; as DNA is missing, the TRBD2 call by TCRdb cannot be tested. The CDR3 spans 14 residues. Germline lookup yields CDR1 SGHNT and CDR2 YENEEA. CDR3 region: CASSPPTSSGEQFF.

Its frequency marks this clonotype as medium-sized (0.01 to 0.1%). J is TRBJ1-1 and V is TRBV25-1. The CDR3 spans 12 residues. Germline V CDR1 and CDR2: MGHDK, SYGVNS. CDR3: CASSESRAEAFF.

This clonotype is identified as medium-sized from frequency. The chain uses TRBV29-1 and TRBJ1-1; TCRdb selects TRBD1, and the lack of DNA leaves this call unchecked. Looked up from germline, CDR1 is SQVTM and CDR2 is ANQGSEA. The CDR3 is made up of 13 amino acids. The CDR3 here is CSAGQPMNTEAFF.

The chain joins TRBV5-4 to TRBJ2-1; TCRdb's D gene call, TRBD2, goes unchecked for lack of DNA. This CDR3 has 15 amino acids. Germline lookup yields CDR1 SGHNT and CDR2 YYREEE (reference sequence). The chain's CDR3 is CASSLLAGGLNEQFF.

The chain links TRBV20-1 to TRBJ1-5; with no DNA, the TCRdb D assignment of TRBD1 cannot be verified. From germline, CDR1 is DFQATT and CDR2 SNEGSKA (reference sequence). The CDR3 has 15 residues. The CDR3 reads CSARPQGAGGQPQHF.

Here the CDR3 reads CSVVSHYEQYF. This chain links TRBV29-1 with TRBJ2-7. CDR3 length equals 11 residues. In germline, CDR1 is SQVTM, CDR2 ANQGSEA.

This chain connects TRBV29-1 to TRBJ2-1; without DNA, the TCRdb call of TRBD1 cannot be checked. The CDR3 contains 15 residues. Germline V lookup: CDR1 SQVTM, CDR2 ANQGSEA. The chain's CDR3 is CSVGGRGTDYNEQFF.